This TCR beta chain was sequenced for a study of persistence of HIV-infected CD4 T cells. Across the whole study: Donors had been on suppressive ART for a median of around eight years.

Findings and caveats of the study: Proviral oligoclonality tracked with TCR oligoclonality within the same sorted cells.

The stimulus was an HIV-1 Gag 15-mer peptide pool, around 1.1 ug/peptide/mL. Responding CD4+ T cells were sorted by upregulation of both CD40 ligand and CD69. Sequencing used immunoSEQ version 4 in survey mode. Each sample used up to about 1 ug genomic DNA diluted to 10 ng/uL. Profiling relied on immunoSEQ multiplex PCR, and the TCRdb table lists in-frame clones only, not all of them. The top ten clones hold roughly 1.4% of a sample with tens of thousands of clones, 70% of them seen once. V dropped 5 bases and J dropped 2; count of bases not matched to a gene: 10. Germline loops: CDR1 SNHLY, CDR2 FYNNEI. The CDR3 has 16 residues. With regard to this clone: Its antigen remains unidentified.

The sample consisted of CD4+ T cells sorted from PBMCs after approximately 20-hour stimulation, taken from a patient who received antiretroviral therapy. This TCR was recovered from an adult man with HIV who was CMV-seropositive. The chain joins TRBV2 to TRBJ2-3; 7 bases agree with TRBD1. The CDR3 bases are TGTGCCAGCAGTAAGGACAGGTTCGAATCCACAGATACGCAGTATTTT. Its translation is CASSKDRFESTDTQYF.